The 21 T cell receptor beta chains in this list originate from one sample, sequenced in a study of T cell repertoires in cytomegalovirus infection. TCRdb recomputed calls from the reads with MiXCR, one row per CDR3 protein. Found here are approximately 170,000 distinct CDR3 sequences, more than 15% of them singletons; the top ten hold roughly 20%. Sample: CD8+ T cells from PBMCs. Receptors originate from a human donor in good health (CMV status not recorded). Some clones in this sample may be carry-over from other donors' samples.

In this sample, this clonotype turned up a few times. The CDR3 DNA reads as TGTGCCAGCAGCTTAGGTTGGGGGAGCGCCAATGAGCAGTTCTTC. Its translation: CASSLGWGSANEQFF. The rearrangement links TRBV11-2 to TRBJ2-1, with D perhaps given as TRBD1 or TRBD2 (5 bases each). The CDR3 spans 15 residues. Germline CDR1 SGHAT, CDR2 FQNNGV. V was clipped by 1 base and J by 6 bases, with 13 bases between them.

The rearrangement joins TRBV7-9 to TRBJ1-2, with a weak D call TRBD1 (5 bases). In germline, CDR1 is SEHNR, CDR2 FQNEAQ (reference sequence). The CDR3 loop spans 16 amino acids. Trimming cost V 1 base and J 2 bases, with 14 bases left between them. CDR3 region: CASSLEVRDPNYGYTF. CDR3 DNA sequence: TGTGCCAGCAGCTTAGAGGTCAGGGACCCAAACTATGGCTACACCTTC. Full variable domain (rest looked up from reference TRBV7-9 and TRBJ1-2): DTGVSQNPRHKITKRGQNVTFRCDPISEHNRLYWYRQTLGQGPEFLTYFQNEAQLEKSRLLSDRFSAERPKGSFSTLEIQRTEQGDSAMYLCASSLEVRDPNYGYTFGSGTRLTVV.

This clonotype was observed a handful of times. The CDR3 sequence is CASSPDLGSYNEQFF. CDR3 in DNA: TGTGCCAGCAGCCCCGATCTAGGGTCTTACAATGAGCAGTTCTTC. V gene TRBV7-2 combines with J gene TRBJ2-1; no clear D. From germline, CDR1 is SGHTA and CDR2 FQGNSA. The CDR3 runs 15 residues. V lost 5 bases and J lost 4, with 15 bases in between.

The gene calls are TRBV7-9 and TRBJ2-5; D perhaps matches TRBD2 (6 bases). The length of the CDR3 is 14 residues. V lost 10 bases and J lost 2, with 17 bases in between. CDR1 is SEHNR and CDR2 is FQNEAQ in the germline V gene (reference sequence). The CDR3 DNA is TGTGCCACCTTACTTAGCGGAGGACAAGAGACCCAGTACTTC. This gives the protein CATLLSGGQETQYF.

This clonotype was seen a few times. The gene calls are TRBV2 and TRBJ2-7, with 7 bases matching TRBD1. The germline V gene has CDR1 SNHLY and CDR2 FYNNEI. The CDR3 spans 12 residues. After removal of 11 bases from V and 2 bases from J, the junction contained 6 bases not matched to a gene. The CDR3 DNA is TGTGCCCTAGTAGGGACAGCCTACGAGCAGTACTTC. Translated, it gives CALVGTAYEQYF.

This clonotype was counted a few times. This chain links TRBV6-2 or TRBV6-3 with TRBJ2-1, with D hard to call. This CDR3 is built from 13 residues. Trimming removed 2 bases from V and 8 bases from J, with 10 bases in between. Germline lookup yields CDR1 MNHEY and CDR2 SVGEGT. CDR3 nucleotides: TGTGCCAGCAGTTACAACGGATTTTATGAGCAGTTCTTC. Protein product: CASSYNGFYEQFF.

CDR3 bases: TGTGCCAGCAGCTTTAACCTTAGGAGGGACAACCTGGACGCGAAAGACGCCGGGCAGTACTTC. As protein: CASSFNLRRDNLDAKDAGQYF. The chain is built from TRBV7-3 and TRBJ2-7; D assignment may be TRBD1 or TRBD2 (6 bases each). Trimming shortened V by 3 bases and J by 9 bases, and 39 bases separated the two germline ends. From germline, CDR1 is SGHTA and CDR2 FQGTGA. The CDR3 is 21 residues long.

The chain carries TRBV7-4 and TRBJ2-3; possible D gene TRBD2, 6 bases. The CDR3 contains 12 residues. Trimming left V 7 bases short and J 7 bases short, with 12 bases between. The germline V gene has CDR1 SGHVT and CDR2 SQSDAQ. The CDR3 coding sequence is TGTGCCAGCACCGGGGGAGTAAATACGCAGTATTTT. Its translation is CASTGGVNTQYF.

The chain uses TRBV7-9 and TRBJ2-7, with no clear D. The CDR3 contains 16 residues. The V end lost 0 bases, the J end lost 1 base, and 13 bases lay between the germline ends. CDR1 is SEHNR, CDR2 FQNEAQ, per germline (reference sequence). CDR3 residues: CASSLATAASSYEQYF. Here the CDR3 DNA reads TGTGCCAGCAGCTTAGCGACGGCAGCCTCATCCTACGAGCAGTACTTC.

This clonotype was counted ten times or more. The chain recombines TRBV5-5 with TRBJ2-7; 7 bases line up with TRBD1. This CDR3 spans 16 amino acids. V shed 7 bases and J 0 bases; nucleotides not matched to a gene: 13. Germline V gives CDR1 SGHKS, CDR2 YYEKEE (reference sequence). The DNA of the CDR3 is TGTGCCAGCGCTCAACGGGGACAGCTGATCTCCTACGAGCAGTACTTC. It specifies CASAQRGQLISYEQYF.

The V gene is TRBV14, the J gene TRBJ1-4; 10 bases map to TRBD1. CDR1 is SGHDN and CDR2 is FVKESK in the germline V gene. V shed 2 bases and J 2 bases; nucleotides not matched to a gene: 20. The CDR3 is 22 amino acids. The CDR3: CASSQSGTGERGWYRTNEKLFF. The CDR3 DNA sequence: TGTGCCAGCAGCCAATCCGGGACAGGGGAACGAGGATGGTATAGGACTAATGAAAAACTGTTTTTT.

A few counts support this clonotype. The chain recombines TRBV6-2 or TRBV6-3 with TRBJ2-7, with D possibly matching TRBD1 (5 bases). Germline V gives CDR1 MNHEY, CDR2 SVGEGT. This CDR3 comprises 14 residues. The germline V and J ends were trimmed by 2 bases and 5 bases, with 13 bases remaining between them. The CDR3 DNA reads TGTGCCAGCAGTTACGTCGGCAGGGTCAACGAGCAGTACTTC. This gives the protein CASSYVGRVNEQYF.

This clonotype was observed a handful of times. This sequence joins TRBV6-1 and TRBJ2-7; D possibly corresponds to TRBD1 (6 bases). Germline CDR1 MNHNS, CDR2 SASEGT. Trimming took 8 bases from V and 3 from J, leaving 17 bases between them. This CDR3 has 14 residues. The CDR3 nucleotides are TGTGCCAGCCACCGGAGACAGGAGATCTACGAGCAGTACTTC. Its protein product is CASHRRQEIYEQYF.

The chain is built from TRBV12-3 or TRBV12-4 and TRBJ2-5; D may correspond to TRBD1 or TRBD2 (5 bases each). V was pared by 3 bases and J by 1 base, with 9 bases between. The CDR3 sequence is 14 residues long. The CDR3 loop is CASSFSGTQETQYF. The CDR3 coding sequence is TGTGCCAGCAGTTTTTCAGGGACCCAAGAGACCCAGTACTTC.

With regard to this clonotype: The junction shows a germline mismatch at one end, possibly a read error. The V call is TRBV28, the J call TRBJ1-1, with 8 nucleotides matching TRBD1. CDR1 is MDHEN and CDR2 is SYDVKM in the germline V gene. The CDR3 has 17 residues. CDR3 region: CASSFPDRGPPNTEAFF. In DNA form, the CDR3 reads TGTGCGAGCAGTTTCCCCGACAGGGGTCCGCCGAACACTGAAGCTTTCTTT.

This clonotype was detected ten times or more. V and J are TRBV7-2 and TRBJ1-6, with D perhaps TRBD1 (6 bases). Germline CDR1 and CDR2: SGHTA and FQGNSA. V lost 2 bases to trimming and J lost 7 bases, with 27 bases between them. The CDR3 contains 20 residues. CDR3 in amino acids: CASSLWGVGALLVKNSPLHF. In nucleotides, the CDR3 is TGTGCCAGCAGCTTATGGGGCGTGGGGGCGCTATTGGTTAAGAATTCACCCCTCCACTTT.

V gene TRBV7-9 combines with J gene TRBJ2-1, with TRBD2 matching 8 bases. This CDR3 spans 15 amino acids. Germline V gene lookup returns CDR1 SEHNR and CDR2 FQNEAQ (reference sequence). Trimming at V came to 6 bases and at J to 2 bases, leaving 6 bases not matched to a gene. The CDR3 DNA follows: TGTGCCAGCAGACCCCTAGCGGGCACCTACAATGAGCAGTTCTTC. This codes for CASRPLAGTYNEQFF. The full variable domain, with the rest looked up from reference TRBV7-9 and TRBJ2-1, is DTGVSQNPRHKITKRGQNVTFRCDPISEHNRLYWYRQTLGQGPEFLTYFQNEAQLEKSRLLSDRFSAERPKGSFSTLEIQRTEQGDSAMYLCASRPLAGTYNEQFFGPGTRLTVL.

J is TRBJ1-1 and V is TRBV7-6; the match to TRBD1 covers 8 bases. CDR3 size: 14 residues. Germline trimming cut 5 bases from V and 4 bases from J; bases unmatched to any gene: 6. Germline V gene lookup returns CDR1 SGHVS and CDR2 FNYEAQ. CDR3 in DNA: TGTGCCAGCAGCGCCCAGGGGGCTGGCACTGAAGCTTTCTTT. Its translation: CASSAQGAGTEAFF.

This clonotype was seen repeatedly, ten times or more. Here the CDR3 reads CASSLWDGASYEQYF. DNA for the CDR3: TGTGCCAGCAGTTTATGGGACGGAGCTTCCTACGAGCAGTACTTC. The chain links TRBV12-3 or TRBV12-4 to TRBJ2-7; either TRBD1 or TRBD2 may supply D (5 bases each). The CDR3 spans 15 residues. V gave up 2 bases and J gave up 1 base, with 12 bases separating them.

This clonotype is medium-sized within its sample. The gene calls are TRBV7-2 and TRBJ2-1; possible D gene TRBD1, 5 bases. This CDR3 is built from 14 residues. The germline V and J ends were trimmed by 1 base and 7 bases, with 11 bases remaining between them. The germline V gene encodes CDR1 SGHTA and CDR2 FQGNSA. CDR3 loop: CASSLGQYMNEQFF. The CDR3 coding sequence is TGTGCCAGCAGCTTAGGACAGTATATGAATGAGCAGTTCTTC.

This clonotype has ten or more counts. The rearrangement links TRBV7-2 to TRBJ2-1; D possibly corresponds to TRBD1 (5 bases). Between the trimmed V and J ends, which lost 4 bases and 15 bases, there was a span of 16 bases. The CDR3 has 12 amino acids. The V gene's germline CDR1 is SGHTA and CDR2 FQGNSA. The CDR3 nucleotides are TGTGCCAGCAGCTATGACAGCCCCCGTCCGTTCTTC. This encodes CASSYDSPRPFF. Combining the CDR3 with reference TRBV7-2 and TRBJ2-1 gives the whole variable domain GAGVSQSPSNKVTEKGKDVELRCDPISGHTALYWYRQSLGQGLEFLIYFQGNSAPDKSGLPSDRFSAERTGGSVSTLTIQRTQQEDSAVYLCASSYDSPRPFFGPGTRLTVL.